Presented here are 11 T cell receptor beta chains from one specimen sequenced in a study of T cell repertoires in cytomegalovirus infection. TCRdb reprocessed the reads with MiXCR, giving one entry per CDR3 protein. The sample includes some 700,000 distinct CDR3 sequences, 35% to 40% seen only once; the top ten take around 2.8%. The sequenced sample was PBMCs. Receptors were obtained from a human donor in good health (CMV status not recorded). Some clones in this sample may be carry-over from other donors' samples.

This clonotype occurred a few times. The chain links TRBV7-9 to TRBJ1-1; weak D call: TRBD1 (5 bases). The CDR3 sequence is 13 residues long. Germline V gene data show CDR1 as SEHNR and CDR2 as FQNEAQ (reference sequence). Trimming took off 5 bases at V and 4 bases at J, with 11 bases between the two ends. In DNA, the CDR3 is TGTGCCAGCAGCCCTAGGGGTAGCACTGAAGCTTTCTTT. This sequence encodes CASSPRGSTEAFF.

The rearrangement joins TRBV28 to TRBJ2-3, with unresolved D. CDR1 and CDR2 (germline): MDHEN, SYDVKM. This CDR3 contains 13 residues. The ends were cut back, 1 base at V and 10 bases at J, with 12 bases in the middle. The CDR3: CASSLLPVGAQYF. CDR3 coding DNA: TGTGCCAGCAGTTTATTGCCAGTTGGCGCGCAGTATTTT.

The chain has TRBV6-1 and TRBJ2-2; 13 positions match TRBD2. This CDR3 spans 16 amino acids. V lost 6 bases, J lost 6 bases, and 7 bases stayed unmatched. From germline, CDR1 is MNHNS and CDR2 SASEGT. This CDR3 reads CASRTGTSGVAGELFF. CDR3 DNA sequence: TGTGCCAGCAGGACCGGGACTAGCGGGGTCGCCGGGGAGCTGTTTTTT.

In its sample, this clonotype was seen a few times. The J gene is TRBJ2-1, the V gene TRBV7-6; D is unresolved. The V gene's germline CDR1 is SGHVS and CDR2 FNYEAQ. The V gene lost 3 bases and the J gene lost 9 bases, with 15 bases spanning the gap. This CDR3 has 14 residues. This CDR3 is CASSFRRGVLEQFF. The CDR3 nucleotides are TGTGCCAGCAGCTTCAGGCGTGGGGTGCTTGAGCAGTTCTTC.

CDR3 in DNA: TGTGCCAGCAGCAAGACAGGGGTTACCGGGGAGCTGTTTTTT. The encoded protein is CASSKTGVTGELFF. The chain uses TRBV28 and TRBJ2-2; TRBD1 matches at 8 bases. This CDR3 comprises 14 residues. Germline assignment: CDR1 MDHEN and CDR2 SYDVKM. The J segment lost 5 bases and the V segment lost 6 bases, leaving 5 bases of the junction unmatched.

The chain combines TRBV5-6 with TRBJ2-5; D gene unclear. CDR3 length equals 14 residues. Trimming stripped 4 bases from V and 5 bases from J, with 15 bases between. Germline loops: CDR1 SGHDT, CDR2 YYEEEE. The CDR3 loop is CASSPPGLGETQYF. Written as DNA, the CDR3 is TGTGCCAGCAGCCCCCCGGGCTTGGGGGAGACCCAGTACTTC.

This rearrangement joins TRBV2 to TRBJ2-5, with TRBD2 as a possible D gene (5 bases). Germline CDR1 reads SNHLY; CDR2 reads FYNNEI. The CDR3 is made up of 11 amino acids. Deletions cut 6 bases from V and 5 bases from J, with 7 bases between. The CDR3 coding sequence is TGTGCCAGCAGCGGGATGGAGACCCAGTACTTC. Its protein product is CASSGMETQYF.

The V gene is TRBV12-3 or TRBV12-4, the J gene TRBJ1-2, with D possibly TRBD1 on 5 matching bases. V lost 8 bases and J 5 bases, leaving 12 bases between the germline ends. This CDR3 has 12 residues. Here the CDR3 reads CASLGGLYGYTF. DNA for the CDR3: TGTGCCAGCCTGGGGGGACTTTATGGCTACACCTTC.

V gene TRBV28 combines with J gene TRBJ1-5; TRBD1 might be the D (5 bases). The CDR3 is 17 amino acids. Trimming left V 6 bases short and J 0 bases short, with 18 bases between. Per the germline V gene, CDR1 is MDHEN and CDR2 is SYDVKM. CDR3 in DNA: TGTGCCAGCAGCTCGAGTGCAGGGACGTATAGCAATCAGCCCCAGCATTTT. It specifies CASSSSAGTYSNQPQHF.

Notes on this clonotype: This could be a read error, since a much larger clone is one nucleotide away. The V gene is TRBV6-5, the J gene TRBJ1-3; D gene unclear. CDR3 length: 15 residues. Trimming left V 0 bases short and J 8 bases short, with 14 bases between. Germline CDR1 is MNHEY and CDR2 is SVGAGI. DNA of the CDR3: TGTGCCAGCAGTTACTCGCAGAGGATTCAAGACACCATATATTTT. Translating gives CASSYSQRIQDTIYF.

This clonotype came up a few times. CDR3 nucleotides: TGTGCCAGCAGCCCCTTACTCTCAGGGCGACCCCAGCATTTT. The encoded protein is CASSPLLSGRPQHF. This chain connects TRBV7-8 to TRBJ1-5, with a tentative D call TRBD1 (5 bases). Trimming removed 5 bases at V and 10 bases at J, with 18 bases between. The germline CDR1 and CDR2 sequences are SGHVS and FQNEAQ. The CDR3 is made up of 14 amino acids.